The rows below give T cell receptor beta chains drawn from one sample of a study of blood T cells in healthy people across ages. One entry per CDR3 protein, called by TCRdb with MiXCR from the 5' RACE reads. The data hold 1 million or so distinct CDR3 sequences, with 35% to 50% observed a single time. Sequenced sample: blood. These receptors came from a woman in her sixties or seventies in good health. Both conserved end residues are part of each CDR3. The D gene is left open where the match is weak. Size values are once, few and many counts, or a class for expanded clones, and some rows have none.

>few|TRBD1|TRBV29-1|TRBJ1-2
TGCAGCGTAAGACAGGGCGTCTATGGCTACACCTTC
CSVRQGVYGYTF
>few|NA|TRBV27|TRBJ2-7
TGTGCCAGCAGTTCCTCAGGAGGGCGGTACTACGAGCAGTACTTC
CASSSSGGRYYEQYF
>few|NA|TRBV29-1|TRBJ2-5
TGCAGCGTTGGGGGGAGACTGAAAGAGACCCAGTACTTC
CSVGGRLKETQYF
>NA|TRBD1|TRBV10-3|TRBJ2-3
TGTGCCATTTCGACAGGGGAGGTTTCAGATACGCAGTATTTT
CAISTGEVSDTQYF
>NA|NA|TRBV4-1|TRBJ2-1
TGCGCCAGCAGCCAAGAGGATTTGAGGGACGGGGCCTACAATGAGCAGTTCTTC
CASSQEDLRDGAYNEQFF
>NA|TRBD1|TRBV5-1|TRBJ2-7
TGCGCCAGCAGCGTGACAGGGCTCGTCGAGCAGTACTTC
CASSVTGLVEQYF
>NA|NA|TRBV28|TRBJ1-5
TGTGCCAGCAGTTTGCGTGCGGGCCTGGGCAATCAGCCCCAGCATTTT
CASSLRAGLGNQPQHF
>NA|NA|TRBV27|TRBJ1-2
TGTGCCAGCAGTTTATCGACTGGGGTGGAGGGCTACACCTTC
CASSLSTGVEGYTF
>NA|NA|TRBV10-3|TRBJ2-7
TGTGCCATCAGTGATGGGACCGGGGACTACGAGCAGTACTTC
CAISDGTGDYEQYF
>NA|NA|TRBV2|TRBJ2-7
TGTGCCAGCAGTGGGGGGATAGGGGTAAACGAGCAGTACTTC
CASSGGIGVNEQYF
>NA|TRBD2|TRBV20-1|TRBJ2-7
TGCAGTGCTCATTACCCGACTAGCGGGATTTCCTACGAGCAGTACTTC
CSAHYPTSGISYEQYF
>NA|NA|TRBV28|TRBJ1-5
TGTGCCAGCAGTTTTTTAGGGCTCCAGACTAGCAATCAGCCCCAGCATTTT
CASSFLGLQTSNQPQHF
>NA|NA|TRBV6-2/TRBV6-3|TRBJ2-2
TGTGCCAGCAGTTACCCAATTACAGGATCCAAACATACCGGGGAGCTGTTTTTT
CASSYPITGSKHTGELFF
>NA|NA|TRBV5-1|TRBJ2-7
TGCGCCAGCAGCTTGGACGCCAAATCCTACGAGCAGTACTTC
CASSLDAKSYEQYF
>few|NA|TRBV10-3|TRBJ2-5
TGTGCCATCAGTTTAGGACAGCAAGAGACCCAGTACTTC
CAISLGQQETQYF
>NA|TRBD1|TRBV12-3/TRBV12-4|TRBJ1-2
TGTGCCAGCTTGGGACAGGGCGGCTATGGCTACACCTTC
CASLGQGGYGYTF
>NA|NA|TRBV9|TRBJ2-3
TGTGCCAGCAGCGTAGGTGGGGCGGCAAGCACAGATACGCAGTATTTT
CASSVGGAASTDTQYF
>many|TRBD1|TRBV7-9|TRBJ2-1
TGTGCCAGCAGCCCCAGGGGGAGCTCCTACAATGAGCAGTTCTTC
CASSPRGSSYNEQFF
>NA|TRBD1|TRBV25-1|TRBJ2-7
TGTGCCAGCAGTGAAGGCTCGGGACAGCGCTACGAGCAGTACTTC
CASSEGSGQRYEQYF
>NA|NA|TRBV4-2|TRBJ2-3
TGTGCCAGCAGCCAGAACCCCTCTTTGGCGGGCGGCACAGATACGCAGTATTTT
CASSQNPSLAGGTDTQYF
>few|NA|TRBV6-6|TRBJ2-1
TGTGCCAGCAGTCCGGGACCCGGACGCATGACCTACAATGAGCAGTTCTTC
CASSPGPGRMTYNEQFF
>NA|NA|TRBV14|TRBJ2-4
TGTGCCAGCAGCCAAGGAGCAGGGACGCCTCAGTACTTC
CASSQGAGTPQYF
>NA|NA|TRBV5-1|TRBJ2-3
TGCGCCAGCAGGGCAGGGGGGTCGAGCACAGATACGCAGTATTTT
CASRAGGSSTDTQYF
>NA|TRBD2|TRBV5-1|TRBJ2-7
TGCGCCAGCAGCTCATCCGGGGGGGAGTACGAGCAGTACTTC
CASSSSGGEYEQYF
>many|TRBD2|TRBV29-1|TRBJ2-7
TGCAGCGCCACTAGCGGGAGCTACGAGCCGTACTTC
CSATSGSYEPYF
>NA|TRBD2|TRBV7-2|TRBJ2-7
TGTGCCAGCAGCTTATCCCTAGGGTGGTCGGGAGGGGTTCCGTACGAGCAGTACTTC
CASSLSLGWSGGVPYEQYF
>NA|NA|TRBV7-2|TRBJ2-1
TGTGCCAGCAGCTTAGCGGGAGTCATGAATGAGCAGTTCTTC
CASSLAGVMNEQFF
>NA|TRBD1|TRBV9|TRBJ1-1
TGTGCCAGCAGCGTGACAGGGTTCATGAACACTGAAGCTTTCTTT
CASSVTGFMNTEAFF
>NA|NA|TRBV29-1|TRBJ2-1
TGCGGCGTTGTAGGTGGCAGGGAAGACCCCTACAATGAGCAGTTCTTC
CGVVGGREDPYNEQFF
>NA|TRBD1|TRBV12-3/TRBV12-4|TRBJ1-2
TGTGCCAGCAGCCCCAGCGGACAGGGAGTATATGGCTACACCTTC
CASSPSGQGVYGYTF
>NA|NA|TRBV11-3|TRBJ2-1
TGTGCCAGCAGCTCCAGCGGCCCAGGTTACAATGAGCAGTTCTTC
CASSSSGPGYNEQFF
>many|NA|TRBV4-2|TRBJ2-5
TGTGCCAGCAGCCAAGATCGCTTCCAGCAGTACTTC
CASSQDRFQQYF
>NA|NA|TRBV27|TRBJ2-7
TGTGCCGGCAGTTTCGGGGGCTCCTACGAGCAGTACTTC
CAGSFGGSYEQYF
>NA|TRBD1|TRBV4-1|TRBJ2-7
TGCGCCAGCAGCCAAGGGACAGGGGATTCCTACGAGCAGTACTTC
CASSQGTGDSYEQYF
>NA|TRBD2|TRBV28|TRBJ2-3
TGTGCCAGCACGACTAGCGGGACCACAGATACGCAGTATTTT
CASTTSGTTDTQYF
>NA|NA|TRBV11-2|TRBJ2-5
TGTGCCAGCAGCACCCCTTCCCAAGAGACCCAGTACTTC
CASSTPSQETQYF
>NA|NA|TRBV6-5|TRBJ2-1
TGTGCCAGCAGCTACAGTATTGGAACTAGCCGCGATGAGCAGTTCTTC
CASSYSIGTSRDEQFF
>NA|NA|TRBV2|TRBJ2-7
TGTGCCAGCAAACCCTCAACCTACGAGCAGTACTTC
CASKPSTYEQYF
>NA|TRBD1|TRBV3-1|TRBJ2-7
TGTGCCAGCAGCCCCAGGACAGGGGCGTACTACGAGCAGTACTTC
CASSPRTGAYYEQYF
>NA|TRBD1|TRBV5-5|TRBJ2-1
TGTGCCAGCAGCTTGAAAGGACAGGGTTTGAATGTGCAGTTCTTC
CASSLKGQGLNVQFF
>NA|NA|TRBV2|TRBJ2-7
TGTGCCAGCAGTGACAGGATCTACGAGCAGTACTTC
CASSDRIYEQYF
>NA|TRBD1|TRBV27|TRBJ1-2
TGTGCCAGCAGTTTATACAGGGGCGGTGGCTACACCTTC
CASSLYRGGGYTF
>NA|NA|TRBV20-1|TRBJ2-4
TGCAGTATACCGAGGACCAAAAATGGAAACATTCAGTACTTC
CSIPRTKNGNIQYF
>NA|NA|TRBV15|TRBJ2-2
TGTGCCACCAGCAGAGATCGGGGGCCCGGGGAGCTGTTTTTT
CATSRDRGPGELFF
>NA|NA|TRBV20-1|TRBJ2-7
TGCAGTCCCTGGAGATCGAGCTCCTACGAGCAGTACTTC
CSPWRSSSYEQYF
>few|NA|TRBV7-2|TRBJ2-7
TGTGCCAGCAGCTTACAGGGCCCTCGAACCTACGAGCAGTACTTC
CASSLQGPRTYEQYF